This TCR beta chain was retrieved from a study of T cells in localized non-small cell lung cancer. Trimming took off 6 bases at V and 4 bases at J, with 9 bases between the two ends. The CDR3 totals 13 residues. Germline V gene sequence: CDR1 KGHSH, CDR2 LQKENI. The study, taken as a whole, reports: Median approximately 61 top-100 tumor clones were shared with paired adjacent lung.

Nonneoplastic adjacent lung devoid of atypia was obtained no less than 2 cm from the tumor margin. The method was immunoSEQ multiplex PCR; TCRdb's version includes in-frame clones alone and lacks a portion of them. The data show some 2,900 clones, 33% seen once. This clone was counted a single time. The antigen remains unidentified. Sequenced here: normal lung tissue next to the tumor, sampled before any cancer treatment. This clonotype was sampled from a man between 35 and 75 years old with stage I lung adenocarcinoma. The chain is built from TRBV18 and TRBJ2-2; the D gene is possibly TRBD2 (5 bases). DNA of the CDR3: TGTGCCAGCTCGGACTCAGCCACCGGGGAGCTGTTTTTT. Its translation is CASSDSATGELFF.